This TCR beta chain came from a study of blood T cell repertoires in COVID-19. In the original workflow: The authors estimated nucleated cell counts from reference gene primer amplification. Method: immunoSEQ multiplex PCR; TCRdb's copy keeps in-frame clones and lacks some. V, J and clone size reflect that table, while D and trimming were determined from the DNA. In the table there are 220,000 or so clones, less than 85% of which are singletons. Unmatched junction bases numbered 10, after V lost 6 bases and J lost 10 bases. From germline, CDR1 is SGDLS and CDR2 YYNGEE. The CDR3 is 14 amino acids. The chain joins TRBV9 to TRBJ1-6, with TRBD1 identical over 7 bases. The sequenced sample was peripheral blood. The source is an elderly woman with acute or convalescent COVID-19. In DNA form, the CDR3 reads TGTGCCAGCACCGAAGGGGGCCTCAGGTCACCCCTCCACTTT. Its translation is CASTEGGLRSPLHF.